The T cell receptor (beta chain) under discussion was sequenced for a study of CD8 T cells in Susac syndrome. The germline V gene encodes CDR1 SGHTA and CDR2 FQGNSA. J was trimmed by 6 bases and V by 5 bases; bases with no gene match: 4. The CDR3 spans 14 residues. RNA amounts of about 0.45 to 1 ug underwent reverse transcription with random hexamers. Amplification of TCR beta CDR3 used immunoSEQ multiplex PCR across 54 Vbeta and 13 Jbeta. TCRdb reanalysed the immunoSEQ multiplex PCR reads using MiXCR and keeps one entry per CDR3 protein. Of roughly 120,000 distinct CDR3 sequences in the sample, about 93% were seen once. This clonotype occurred once.

Input material: CD4+ T cells from PBMCs. The sequence derives from a human donor in good health. This chain uses TRBV7-2 with TRBJ2-4; 10 bases agree with TRBD1. The CDR3 is CASSRDRGGNIQYF. In DNA, the CDR3 is TGTGCCAGCAGCCGGGACAGGGGTGGAAACATTCAGTACTTC.